A selection of T cell receptor beta chains follows, all from one sample in a study of vaccination and CD4 T cells after COVID-19. These TCRs' antigens remain unknown. TCRdb processed the PCR reads anew with MiXCR; each CDR3 protein has one entry. This table holds approximately 12,000 distinct CDR3 sequences, around half found once. Sequencing was done on a sample of CD4+ T cells from blood, cultured in vitro. The receptors were sampled from a human donor who had recovered from COVID-19. Both conserved end residues are part of each CDR3. A D gene is named only where the DNA matches it firmly. The size field is filled for only some rows; it gives once, few, many or a size class.

>TRBJ2-7|TRBV20-1|TRBD2|-
TGCAGTGTCACTAGCGGGAGCTACGAGCAGTACTTC
CSVTSGSYEQYF
>TRBJ1-1|TRBV2|TRBD1|-
TGTGCCAGCGGGGTAGACAGGGGTTTTGAAGCTTTCTTT
CASGVDRGFEAFF
>TRBJ1-2|TRBV20-1|TRBD1|-
TGCAGCGGCCACCGGGGGACAGGTGGTATTAACTATGGCTACACCTTC
CSGHRGTGGINYGYTF
>TRBJ1-1|TRBV15|-|-
TGTGCCACCAGCAGCGACAGACTGGCCACTGAAGCTTTCTTT
CATSSDRLATEAFF
>TRBJ1-1|TRBV11-3|-|-
TGTGCCAGCAGCTTCTGGCTGAACACTGAAGCTTTCTTT
CASSFWLNTEAFF
>TRBJ1-1|TRBV6-1|-|-
TGTGCCAGCAGTGCTTTATTGGCTTTCTTT
CASSALLAFF
>TRBJ2-7|TRBV7-9|TRBD1|-
TGTGCCAGCAGCTCCCGGGACAGGTCCTACGAGCAGTACTTC
CASSSRDRSYEQYF
>TRBJ2-5|TRBV5-5|-|-
TGTGCCAGCAGCTTGGAAGGCCGGGTATTTGGAGAGACCCAGTACTTC
CASSLEGRVFGETQYF
>TRBJ1-2|TRBV5-4|-|-
TGTGCCAGCAGCGACCCGGGGGGCGAAATCTATGGCTACACCTTC
CASSDPGGEIYGYTF
>TRBJ1-6|TRBV2|TRBD1|-
TGTGCCAGCAGTGAACAGGGGGCCGATAATTCACCCCTCCACTTT
CASSEQGADNSPLHF
>TRBJ1-2|TRBV30|-|-
TGTGCCTGGAGTGTAAAGACAGACTATGGCTACACCTTC
CAWSVKTDYGYTF
>TRBJ2-3|TRBV20-1|-|-
TGCAGTGCACAGCATGGCACAGATACGCAGTATTTT
CSAQHGTDTQYF
>TRBJ2-7|TRBV11-2|-|few
TGTGCCAGCAGCTCCTTTAGGGGCGAGCAGTACTTC
CASSSFRGEQYF
>TRBJ2-1|TRBV20-1|-|once
TGCAGTGCCAGGGTAGGGATTGAGCAGTTCTTC
CSARVGIEQFF
>TRBJ2-7|TRBV15|-|-
TGTGCCACCAGCAGGAAAGGGGGGCCTCTATCCGAGCAGTACTTC
CATSRKGGPLSEQYF